The source of this TCR beta chain is a study of blood T cell repertoires in COVID-19. For the study at large: Both acute and convalescent COVID-19 samples were obtained from the United States, Italy and Spain. The analysed material was cDNA or gDNA that came from T cells, B-cell-depleted T cells, or PBMCs.

The V and J ends lost 4 bases and 2 bases respectively, with 15 bases between them. The CDR3 is made up of 16 amino acids. Germline V gene lookup returns CDR1 MRHNA and CDR2 SNTAGT. As originally analysed: Amplification with reference gene primers provided the estimates of nucleated cell counts. The method was immunoSEQ multiplex PCR; TCRdb's version includes in-frame clones alone and lacks a portion of them. The V and J calls and clone size come from that table; D and trimming were worked out from the DNA. Here the sample spans about 180,000 clones, about 85% being singletons. This chain links TRBV6-4 with TRBJ2-4; possibly TRBD2 for D (6 bases). The sequenced material came from peripheral blood. This clonotype was sampled from a woman in her 30s with active or convalescent COVID-19. The CDR3 DNA is TGTGCCAGCAGTGCGGGGGAGGAAGGAACCAAAAACATTCAGTACTTC. Translation: CASSAGEEGTKNIQYF.